This TCR beta chain was identified in a study of Graves' ophthalmopathy and Graves' hyperthyroidism. Broader study findings: In blood appeared most of the expanded thyroid clonotypes whose frequency exceeded 0.001.

Only one count was recorded for this clonotype. The antigen remains unidentified. A much larger clone sits a single nucleotide away, making a read error possible. Per the germline V gene, CDR1 is SGHVS and CDR2 is FNYEAQ. The CDR3 has 13 residues. Amplified TCR beta CDR3 regions were obtained using RNA transcripts as template. RT-PCR with HTBI primers came first, then second-round multiplex PCR. TCRdb reprocessed the multiplex PCR reads via MiXCR and lists one record per CDR3 protein. The sample comprises some 350,000 distinct CDR3 sequences, roughly a sixth of which are singletons, and roughly 2.4% rests with the top ten.

Sequencing was performed on peripheral blood. The receptor was isolated from an adult woman with stable Graves' hyperthyroidism. The chain links TRBV7-6 to TRBJ2-5, with TRBD1 as a possible D gene (6 bases). CDR3 sequence reads: CASSYRVQETKYF. CDR3 nucleotide sequence: TGTGCCAGCTCCTACAGGGTACAAGAGACCAAGTACTTC.